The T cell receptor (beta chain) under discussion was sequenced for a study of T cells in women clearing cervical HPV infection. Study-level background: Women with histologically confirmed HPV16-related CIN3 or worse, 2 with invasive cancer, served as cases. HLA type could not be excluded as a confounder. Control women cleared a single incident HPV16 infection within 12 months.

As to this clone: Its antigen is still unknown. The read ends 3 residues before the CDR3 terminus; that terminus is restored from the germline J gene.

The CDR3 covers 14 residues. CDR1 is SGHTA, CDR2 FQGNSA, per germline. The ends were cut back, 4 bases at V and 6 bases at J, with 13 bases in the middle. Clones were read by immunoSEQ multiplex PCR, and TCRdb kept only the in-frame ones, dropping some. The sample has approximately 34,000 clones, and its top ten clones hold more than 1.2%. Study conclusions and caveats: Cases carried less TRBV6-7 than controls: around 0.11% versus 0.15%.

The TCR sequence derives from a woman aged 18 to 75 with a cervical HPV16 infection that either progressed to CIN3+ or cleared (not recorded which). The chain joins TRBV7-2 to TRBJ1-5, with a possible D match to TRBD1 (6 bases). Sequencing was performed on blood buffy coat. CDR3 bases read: TGTGCCAGCAGCTATCACAGGGATCGTCAGCCC. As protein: CASSYHRDRQP. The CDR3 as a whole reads CASSYHRDRQPQHF.